This T cell receptor (beta chain) was retrieved from a study of type 1 regulatory T cells. About the research overall: An in vitro protocol generated T-allo10, a Tr1-enriched, alloantigen-specific CD4 T cell product. General study points: Compared with non-type 1 regulatory T cells, type 1 regulatory T cells showed a more restricted TCR repertoire.

This CDR3 is 15 amino acids long. The germline V gene encodes CDR1 KGHSH and CDR2 LQKENI. The V gene lost 8 bases and the J gene lost 4 bases, with 17 bases spanning the gap. MiXCR, applied by TCRdb to the reads, yields one record per CDR3 protein. The data contain roughly 71,000 distinct CDR3 sequences, about a fifth of them singletons. This clonotype appeared a few times. No antigen is known for it. Sequencing input: cultured type 1 regulatory T (Tr1) cells, either the whole culture or a sorted fraction (not recorded which). This chain connects TRBV18 to TRBJ2-2; D is uncertain. The sequence derives from a human donor in good health. CDR3 DNA sequence: TGTGCCAGCGCCCCCCCCGGGTTCGGCACCGGGGAGCTGTTTTTT. Translation: CASAPPGFGTGELFF.